These 24 T cell receptor beta chains share one sample of origin, sequenced in a study of T cell responses to AZD1222 COVID-19 vaccine. Assay: immunoSEQ multiplex PCR; the TCRdb copy retains only in-frame clones and omits some. The repertoire holds approximately 170,000 clones, with roughly 85% as singletons. The sample was peripheral blood, taken 28 days after the second AZD1222 dose. The origin of the receptors is an adult who received the AZD1222 COVID-19 vaccine.

The rearrangement joins TRBV30 to TRBJ2-7, with TRBD1 as a possible D gene (5 bases). Between the trimmed V and J ends, which lost 0 bases and 2 bases, there was a span of 32 bases. CDR3 length: 21 amino acids. The germline V gene encodes CDR1 GTSNPN and CDR2 SVGIG (reference sequence). CDR3 sequence reads: CAWSVRRGAMYLVPSTYEQYF. For the CDR3, the DNA is TGTGCCTGGAGTGTTAGGCGTGGGGCGATGTACCTCGTACCATCTACCTACGAGCAGTACTTC. Based on the CDR3 plus reference TRBV30 and TRBJ2-7, the full variable domain is SQTIHQWPATLVQPVGSPLSLECTVEGTSNPNLYWYRQAAGRGLQLLFYSVGIGQISSEVPQNLSASRPQDRQFILSSKKLLLSDSGFYLCAWSVRRGAMYLVPSTYEQYFGPGTRLTVT.

The V and J genes are TRBV4-3 and TRBJ2-1; maybe TRBD2 (6 bases). Germline V lookup: CDR1 LGHNA, CDR2 YSLEER. Trimming removed 2 bases at V and 8 bases at J, with 10 bases between. The CDR3 consists of 13 residues. The CDR3 DNA is TGCGCCAGCAGCCAATCGGGGGTCGATGAGCAGTTCTTC. Translation: CASSQSGVDEQFF.

The chain joins TRBV7-2 to TRBJ1-1, with a weak D call TRBD1 (6 bases). The germline V and J ends were trimmed by 1 base and 1 base, with 16 bases remaining between them. Looked up from germline, CDR1 is SGHTA and CDR2 is FQGNSA. This CDR3 contains 17 residues. CDR3 nucleotides: TGTGCCAGCAGCTTAGTTCGGGGGGCCCCCGGGAACACTGAAGCTTTCTTT. Translated: CASSLVRGAPGNTEAFF. Complete variable domain (other parts from reference TRBV7-2 and TRBJ1-1): GAGVSQSPSNKVTEKGKDVELRCDPISGHTALYWYRQSLGQGLEFLIYFQGNSAPDKSGLPSDRFSAERTGGSVSTLTIQRTQQEDSAVYLCASSLVRGAPGNTEAFFGQGTRLTVV.

This clone appeared once. The V and J genes are TRBV19 and TRBJ1-2; no clear D gene. V was trimmed by 3 bases and J by 6 bases, leaving 14 bases between them. Germline CDR1 is LNHDA and CDR2 is SQIVND (reference sequence). The CDR3 spans 14 residues. CDR3 DNA sequence: TGTGCCAGTAGTATCTTGGGGATTGGGGATGGCTACACCTTC. It translates to CASSILGIGDGYTF.

V and J are TRBV3-1 (or the pseudogene TRBV3-2) and TRBJ1-2; D is unclear. The CDR3 consists of 16 residues. V was clipped by 0 bases and J by 8 bases, with 19 bases between them. The germline CDR1 and CDR2 sequences are LGHDT and YNNKEL (reference sequence). This CDR3 reads CASSQDSYGGGWGYTF. The CDR3 DNA reads TGTGCCAGCAGCCAAGATTCGTACGGAGGCGGGTGGGGCTACACCTTC.

The rearrangement uses TRBV4-3 and TRBJ1-1, with TRBD1 as a possible D gene (6 bases). V was cut by 1 base and J by 0 bases, with 15 bases left in between. CDR3 length: 17 residues. The germline CDR1 and CDR2 sequences are LGHNA and YSLEER. CDR3 sequence reads: CASSQGLWGQMNTEAFF. As DNA, the CDR3 is TGCGCCAGCAGCCAAGGTCTCTGGGGACAAATGAACACTGAAGCTTTCTTT.

CDR3 protein: CAWSVTVSGNTIYF. The CDR3 bases are TGTGCCTGGAGTGTAACTGTCTCTGGAAACACCATATATTTT. V is TRBV30 and J is TRBJ1-3; D remains unclear. Deletions cut 0 bases from V and 0 bases from J, with 6 bases between. Germline assignment: CDR1 GTSNPN and CDR2 SVGIG (reference sequence). The CDR3 is 14 residues long. The whole variable domain, filled in from reference TRBV30 and TRBJ1-3, reads SQTIHQWPATLVQPVGSPLSLECTVEGTSNPNLYWYRQAAGRGLQLLFYSVGIGQISSEVPQNLSASRPQDRQFILSSKKLLLSDSGFYLCAWSVTVSGNTIYFGEGSWLTVV.

The genes are TRBV7-9 and TRBJ1-6; the match to TRBD1 covers 8 bases. Germline V gene data show CDR1 as SEHNR and CDR2 as FQNEAQ (reference sequence). V shed 3 bases and J 7 bases; nucleotides not matched to a gene: 14. The CDR3 covers 18 residues. The CDR3 DNA sequence: TGTGCCAGCAGCTTTCTTCCGGCCATTGCAGGGGGCAATTCACCCCTCCACTTT. Its protein product is CASSFLPAIAGGNSPLHF.

The chain uses TRBV4-1 and TRBJ2-7; perhaps TRBD1 as D (5 bases). CDR3 size: 17 residues. The V end lost 6 bases, the J end lost 0 bases, and 21 bases lay between the germline ends. Germline V CDR1 and CDR2: MGHRA, YSYEKL. The CDR3 loop is CASSQKRLGVSSYEQYF. As DNA, the CDR3 is TGCGCCAGCAGTCAGAAGAGGCTAGGGGTAAGCTCCTACGAGCAGTACTTC.

A remark on this clone: Relative to the germline gene, one junction end is altered; a read error may explain this. This chain joins TRBV18 and TRBJ2-1; D is possibly TRBD1 (6 bases). Germline V gene sequence: CDR1 KGHSH, CDR2 LQKENI. CDR3 size: 18 residues. CDR3 in amino acids: CASPPQGMAGVPYNEQFF. In nucleotides, the CDR3 is TGTGCCAGCCCACCCCAGGGGATGGCTGGGGTACCCTACAATGAGCAGTTCTTC.

The genes are TRBV29-1 and TRBJ2-1, with D uncertain. V was shortened by 6 bases and J by 5 bases, with 20 bases between the two germline ends. Looked up from germline, CDR1 is SQVTM and CDR2 is ANQGSEA. The CDR3 totals 15 residues. CDR3 in DNA: TGCAGCGTACGAGGACGGCAGAGCGCCCACAATGAGCAGTTCTTC. Its translation is CSVRGRQSAHNEQFF.

V and J are TRBV2 and TRBJ2-7, with TRBD1 identical over 10 bases. Looked up from germline, CDR1 is SNHLY and CDR2 is FYNNEI. With 6 bases clipped from V and 2 bases from J, the junction kept 7 bases outside the gene matches. This CDR3 is 15 amino acids long. In DNA form, the CDR3 reads TGTGCCAGCAGCCCCGGGACAGGGGACCCCTACGAGCAGTACTTC. Translating gives CASSPGTGDPYEQYF.

This chain links TRBV13 with TRBJ2-7, with 7 bases fitting TRBD2. V dropped 5 bases and J dropped 2; count of bases not matched to a gene: 6. The germline V gene encodes CDR1 PRHDT and CDR2 FYEKMQ (reference sequence). This CDR3 region has 14 residues. In DNA, the CDR3 is TGTGCCAGCAGCCCCCAACGGGGGGCCTACGAGCAGTACTTC. Residues: CASSPQRGAYEQYF. Together with reference TRBV13 and TRBJ2-7, the CDR3 gives the full variable domain: AAGVIQSPRHLIKEKRETATLKCYPIPRHDTVYWYQQGPGQDPQFLISFYEKMQSDKGSIPDRFSAQQFSDYHSELNMSSLELGDSALYFCASSPQRGAYEQYFGPGTRLTVT.

This rearrangement joins TRBV5-1 to TRBJ1-2; no definite D call. With 4 bases removed from V and 7 bases from J, the gap between germline ends came to 26 bases. This CDR3 is 17 amino acids long. Germline V gene sequence: CDR1 SGHRS, CDR2 YFSETQ. The CDR3 spells CASSPASQWGSRSGYTF. The DNA of the CDR3 is TGCGCCAGCAGCCCAGCGTCTCAATGGGGATCCCGGAGTGGCTACACCTTC.

This clone has more than one count but fewer than ten. The V call is TRBV6-2 or TRBV6-3, the J call TRBJ2-1; TRBD2 matches at 9 bases. Germline V gene data show CDR1 as MNHEY and CDR2 as SVGEGT. Trimming at V came to 6 bases and at J to 1 base, leaving 10 bases not matched to a gene. The CDR3 loop spans 17 amino acids. This CDR3 reads CASSPLIAGDSYNEQFF. The CDR3 DNA follows: TGTGCCAGCAGCCCTCTAATAGCGGGGGATTCCTACAATGAGCAGTTCTTC.

This rearrangement joins TRBV15 to TRBJ2-5; D perhaps matches TRBD1 (5 bases). In germline, CDR1 is LNHNV, CDR2 YYDKDF (reference sequence). The CDR3 length is 12 residues. Trimming stripped 3 bases from V and 7 bases from J, with 9 bases between. Here the CDR3 DNA reads TGTGCCACCAGCAGGGCCCAGGGGACCCAGTACTTC. Translating it yields CATSRAQGTQYF.

The J gene is TRBJ1-6, the V gene TRBV9; a weak D match, TRBD1 (5 bases). Trimming shortened V by 3 bases and J by 8 bases, and 12 bases separated the two germline ends. CDR3 length: 14 residues. CDR1 is SGDLS, CDR2 YYNGEE, per germline. The chain's CDR3 is CASSEKGWDSPLHF. In DNA form, the CDR3 reads TGTGCCAGCAGCGAGAAGGGGTGGGATTCACCCCTCCACTTT.

The J gene is TRBJ2-5, the V gene TRBV20-1; TRBD1 might be the D (5 bases). Germline assignment: CDR1 DFQATT and CDR2 SNEGSKA (reference sequence). The CDR3 is 14 residues long. V was clipped by 3 bases and J by 5 bases, with 16 bases between them. The CDR3 DNA sequence: TGCAGTGCTAGTGGGGCCCGCGAGGCGGAGACCCAGTACTTC. Its translation: CSASGAREAETQYF.

The J gene is TRBJ1-1, the V gene TRBV5-1; the D gene is possibly TRBD1 (5 bases). Germline values: CDR1 SGHRS, CDR2 YFSETQ. CDR3 length equals 12 residues. The V gene lost 6 bases and the J gene lost 5 bases, with 11 bases spanning the gap. The CDR3 reads CASMSQGTEAFF. CDR3 bases: TGCGCCAGCATGAGCCAGGGTACTGAAGCTTTCTTT.

This rearrangement joins TRBV12-3 or TRBV12-4 to TRBJ2-7; D unclear. This CDR3 has 13 amino acids. The V and J ends lost 3 bases and 2 bases respectively, with 8 bases between them. CDR3 amino acids: CASSFRQTYEQYF. DNA for the CDR3: TGTGCCAGCAGTTTTAGGCAAACCTACGAGCAGTACTTC.

This sequence joins TRBV11-2 and TRBJ2-1; TRBD2 agrees at 7 bases. CDR1 is SGHAT, CDR2 FQNNGV, per germline. Trimming took 4 bases from V and 6 from J; bases not matched to a gene: 9. CDR3 size: 15 residues. The CDR3 loop is CASSSRDWGGNEQFF. As DNA, the CDR3 is TGTGCCAGCAGCTCCCGGGACTGGGGGGGCAATGAGCAGTTCTTC. The whole variable domain, remainder taken from reference TRBV11-2 and TRBJ2-1, is EAGVAQSPRYKIIEKRQSVAFWCNPISGHATLYWYQQILGQGPKLLIQFQNNGVVDDSQLPKDRFSAERLKGVDSTLKIQPAKLEDSAVYLCASSSRDWGGNEQFFGPGTRLTVL.

The chain uses TRBV19 and TRBJ1-1; D is unresolved. Germline CDR1 reads LNHDA; CDR2 reads SQIVND (reference sequence). CDR3 length equals 15 residues. The V gene lost 3 bases and the J gene lost 0 bases, with 11 bases spanning the gap. CDR3 bases: TGTGCCAGTAGTATTTCGCTGTCTATGAACACTGAAGCTTTCTTT. It yields the protein CASSISLSMNTEAFF.

The chain carries TRBV2 and TRBJ2-4, with D tentatively TRBD2 (6 bases). Germline CDR1 reads SNHLY; CDR2 reads FYNNEI. The V gene lost 3 bases and the J gene lost 0 bases, with 12 bases spanning the gap. The length of the CDR3 is 16 residues. Here the CDR3 reads CASSEIRGLAKNIQYF. The CDR3 DNA reads TGTGCCAGCAGTGAGATAAGGGGACTAGCCAAAAACATTCAGTACTTC. Using reference TRBV2 and TRBJ2-4 for the parts outside the CDR3, the full variable domain is EPEVTQTPSHQVTQMGQEVILRCVPISNHLYFYWYRQILGQKVEFLVSFYNNEISEKSEIFDDQFSVERPDGSNFTLKIRSTKLEDSAMYFCASSEIRGLAKNIQYFGAGTRLSVL.

J is TRBJ2-7 and V is TRBV20-1, with D hard to call. The CDR3 totals 10 residues. CDR1 DFQATT and CDR2 SNEGSKA come from the germline V gene (reference sequence). The V end was cut by 5 bases, the J end by 5 bases, with 7 bases between. CDR3 nucleotide sequence: TGCAGTGCTTTTTTTCACGAGCAGTACTTC. This codes for CSAFFHEQYF.